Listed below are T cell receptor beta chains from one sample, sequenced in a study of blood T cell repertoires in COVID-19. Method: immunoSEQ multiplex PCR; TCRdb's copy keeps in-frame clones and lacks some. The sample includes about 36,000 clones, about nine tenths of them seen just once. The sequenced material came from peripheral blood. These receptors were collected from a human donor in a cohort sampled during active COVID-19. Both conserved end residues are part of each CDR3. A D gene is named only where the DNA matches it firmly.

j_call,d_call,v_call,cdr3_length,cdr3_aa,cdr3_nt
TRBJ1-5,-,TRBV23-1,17,CASSQSWRGGGNQPQHF,TGCGCCAGCAGTCAATCTTGGAGGGGGGGTGGTAATCAGCCCCAGCATTTT
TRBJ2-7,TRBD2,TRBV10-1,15,CASSMGGSASYEQYF,TGCGCCAGCAGTATGGGCGGGAGTGCTTCCTACGAGCAGTACTTC
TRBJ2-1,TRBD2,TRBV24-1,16,CATSDAGTSGFNEQFF,TGTGCCACCAGTGATGCCGGGACTAGCGGGTTCAATGAGCAGTTCTTC
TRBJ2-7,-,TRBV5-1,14,CASSLVVTTYEQYF,TGCGCCAGCAGCTTGGTAGTCACTACCTACGAGCAGTACTTC
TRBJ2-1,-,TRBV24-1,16,CATSDSRRQMYNEQFF,TGTGCCACCAGTGATTCAAGGAGACAGATGTACAATGAGCAGTTCTTC
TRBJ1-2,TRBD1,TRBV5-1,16,CASSVPGQDSRRGYTF,TGCGCCAGCAGCGTACCGGGACAGGACTCCCGGAGGGGCTACACCTTC
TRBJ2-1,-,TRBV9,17,CASSVTPGTASYNEQFF,TGTGCCAGCAGCGTTACTCCCGGGACTGCCTCCTACAATGAGCAGTTCTTC
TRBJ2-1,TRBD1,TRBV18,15,CASSPDRGSYNEQFF,TGTGCCAGCTCTCCGGACAGGGGATCCTACAATGAGCAGTTCTTC
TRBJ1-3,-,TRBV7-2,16,CASSLVGARSGNTIYF,TGTGCCAGCAGCTTAGTGGGAGCCCGCTCTGGAAACACCATATATTTT
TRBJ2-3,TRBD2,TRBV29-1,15,CSVEVPSGVTDTQYF,TGCAGCGTTGAAGTCCCTAGCGGGGTCACAGATACGCAGTATTTT
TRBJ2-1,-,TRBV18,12,CASSPQGPEQFF,TGTGCCAGCTCACCTCAGGGTCCGGAGCAGTTCTTC
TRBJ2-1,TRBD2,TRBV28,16,CASNPRGVLAGNEQFF,TGTGCCAGCAACCCCCGGGGGGTGCTAGCGGGAAATGAGCAGTTCTTC
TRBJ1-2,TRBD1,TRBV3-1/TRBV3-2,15,CASSQSGQGPYGYTF,TGTGCCAGCAGCCAGTCGGGACAGGGGCCCTATGGCTACACCTTC
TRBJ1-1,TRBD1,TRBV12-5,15,CASGLNRGLNTEAFF,TGTGCTAGTGGTTTGAACAGGGGGTTGAACACTGAAGCTTTCTTT
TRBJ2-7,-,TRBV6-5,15,CASSEGRGPIYEQYF,TGTGCCAGCAGCGAGGGGCGGGGCCCCATCTACGAGCAGTACTTC
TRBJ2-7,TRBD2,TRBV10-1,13,CASSDRLAGEQYF,TGCGCCAGCAGTGATCGTCTAGCGGGAGAGCAGTACTTC
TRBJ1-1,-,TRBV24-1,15,CATSATGLRNTEAFF,TGTGCCACCAGTGCCACAGGGCTACGGAACACTGAAGCTTTCTTT
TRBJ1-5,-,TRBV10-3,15,CAIRRTGDSNQPQHF,TGTGCCATCAGGAGAACAGGAGATAGCAATCAGCCCCAGCATTTT
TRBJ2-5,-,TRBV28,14,CASSATKYQETQYF,TGTGCCAGCAGTGCAACTAAGTACCAAGAGACCCAGTACTTC
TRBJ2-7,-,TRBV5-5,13,CASSQQQSDSEYF,TGTGCCAGCAGCCAGCAGCAGAGCGATTCGGAGTACTTC
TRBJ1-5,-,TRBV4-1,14,CASTRQGSNQPQHF,TGCGCCAGTACCCGCCAGGGTAGCAATCAGCCCCAGCATTTT
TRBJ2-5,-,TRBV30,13,CAWTRLGGETQYF,TGTGCCTGGACCCGTTTAGGAGGCGAGACCCAGTACTTC
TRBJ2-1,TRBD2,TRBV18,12,CASSPGLAGEFF,TGTGCCAGCTCACCAGGACTAGCGGGTGAGTTCTTC